The clone carrying this T cell receptor (beta chain) was counted once. Its target is not known. Germline loops: CDR1 SQVTM, CDR2 ANQGSEA. Trimming at V came to 3 bases and at J to 2 bases, leaving 9 bases not matched to a gene. This CDR3 contains 16 residues. The data originate from a study of T cell responses to AZD1222 COVID-19 vaccine. Findings of the study overall: Mostly white British, mostly female donors; authors suggested clonal diversity may be underestimated. Repertoire sampling occurred only after the peak T cell response.

Libraries were prepared by immunoSEQ multiplex PCR; TCRdb keeps only in-frame clonotypes and omits some of them. Among 140,000 or so clones listed, 92% were seen once. This sequence joins TRBV29-1 and TRBJ2-1; 8 bases are a match to TRBD2. This sequence originates from an adult in good health. This specimen was peripheral blood, taken on day 0 of AZD1222 vaccination. The CDR3 DNA reads as TGCAGCGTTGAGGGAGCCAAGCGGGAGACCTACAATGAGCAGTTCTTC. It specifies CSVEGAKRETYNEQFF.